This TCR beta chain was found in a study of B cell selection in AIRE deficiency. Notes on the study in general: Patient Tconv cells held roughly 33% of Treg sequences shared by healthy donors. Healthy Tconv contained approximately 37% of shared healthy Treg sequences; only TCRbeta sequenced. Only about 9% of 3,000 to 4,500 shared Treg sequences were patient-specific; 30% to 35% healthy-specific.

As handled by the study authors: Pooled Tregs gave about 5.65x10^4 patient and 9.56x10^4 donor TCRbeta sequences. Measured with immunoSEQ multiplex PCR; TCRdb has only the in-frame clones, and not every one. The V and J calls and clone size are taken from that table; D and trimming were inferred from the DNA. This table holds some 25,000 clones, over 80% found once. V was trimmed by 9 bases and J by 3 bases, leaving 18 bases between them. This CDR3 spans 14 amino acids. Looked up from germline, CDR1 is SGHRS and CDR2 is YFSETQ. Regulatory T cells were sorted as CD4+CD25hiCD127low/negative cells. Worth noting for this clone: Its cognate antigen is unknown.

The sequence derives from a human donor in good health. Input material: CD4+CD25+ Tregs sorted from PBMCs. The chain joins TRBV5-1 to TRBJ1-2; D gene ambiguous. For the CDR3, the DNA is TGCGCCACTAGGCCCGGGTCTTTAGACTATGGCTACACCTTC. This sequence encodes CATRPGSLDYGYTF. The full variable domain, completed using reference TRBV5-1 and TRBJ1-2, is KAGVTQTPRYLIKTRGQQVTLSCSPISGHRSVSWYQQTPGQGLQFLFEYFSETQRNKGNFPGRFSGRQFSNSRSEMNVSTLELGDSALYLCATRPGSLDYGYTFGSGTRLTVV.